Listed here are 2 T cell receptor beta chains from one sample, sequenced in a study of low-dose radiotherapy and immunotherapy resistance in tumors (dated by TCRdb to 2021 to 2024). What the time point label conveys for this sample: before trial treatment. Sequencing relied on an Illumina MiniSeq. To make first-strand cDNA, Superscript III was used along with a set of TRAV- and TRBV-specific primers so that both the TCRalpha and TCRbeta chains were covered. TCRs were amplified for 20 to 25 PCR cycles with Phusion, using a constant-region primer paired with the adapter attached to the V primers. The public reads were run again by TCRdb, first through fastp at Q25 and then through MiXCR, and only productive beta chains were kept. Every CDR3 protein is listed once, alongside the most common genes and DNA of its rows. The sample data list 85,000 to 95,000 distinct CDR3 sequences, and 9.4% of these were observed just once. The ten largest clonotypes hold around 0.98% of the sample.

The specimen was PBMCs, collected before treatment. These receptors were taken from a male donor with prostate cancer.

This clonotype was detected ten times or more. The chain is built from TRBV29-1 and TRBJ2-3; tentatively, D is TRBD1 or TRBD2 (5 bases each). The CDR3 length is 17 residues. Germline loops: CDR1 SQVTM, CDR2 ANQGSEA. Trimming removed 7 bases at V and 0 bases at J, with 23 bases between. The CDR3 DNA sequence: TGCAGCGCACCTCCCGGGACCGATACCTCTAGCACAGATACGCAGTATTTT. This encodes CSAPPGTDTSSTDTQYF.

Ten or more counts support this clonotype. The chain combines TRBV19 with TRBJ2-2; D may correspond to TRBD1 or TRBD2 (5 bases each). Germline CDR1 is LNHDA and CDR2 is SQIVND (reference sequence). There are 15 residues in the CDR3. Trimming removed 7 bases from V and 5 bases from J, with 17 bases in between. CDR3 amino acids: CASKSGTVETGELFF. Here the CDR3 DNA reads TGTGCCAGTAAATCCGGGACGGTAGAAACCGGGGAGCTGTTTTTT.